These T cell receptor beta chains were read from a single sample in a study of shared clonotypes between healthy human individuals. Sequenced by immunoSEQ multiplex PCR; TCRdb stores in-frame clones only, minus some. The sample holds about 2 million clones, about 95% seen once. The specimen was naive CD8+ T cells sorted from blood. All receptors derive from a man younger than 35 in good health. Each CDR3 is given with its conserved first and last residue. The order of the fields is D gene, V gene, J gene, clone size, CDR3 protein, CDR3 DNA. A D gene is named only where the DNA matches it firmly. A row's size may be missing; if present it is once, few, many or a size class.

>-|TRBV30|TRBJ1-3|-
CAWKNNSGNTIYF
TGTGCCTGGAAGAATAACTCTGGAAACACCATATATTTT
>TRBD1|TRBV27|TRBJ1-4|-
CASSLGTVGEKLFF
TGTGCCAGCAGTCTCGGGACAGTGGGGGAAAAACTGTTTTTT
>TRBD2|TRBV27|TRBJ2-5|-
CASSLGAGGPGETQYF
TGTGCCAGCAGTTTAGGAGCGGGGGGGCCTGGGGAGACCCAGTACTTC
>-|TRBV27|TRBJ1-5|-
CASSFSPNNQPQHF
TGTGCCAGCAGTTTTTCACCGAACAATCAGCCCCAGCATTTT
>-|TRBV4-1|TRBJ2-7|-
CASSLLLTSGSYEQYF
TGCGCCAGCAGCCTATTGCTGACCTCAGGATCCTACGAGCAGTACTTC
>-|TRBV6-5|TRBJ2-3|-
CASSLVGGTDTQYF
TGTGCCAGCAGTCTCGTGGGGGGCACAGATACGCAGTATTTT
>TRBD2|TRBV10-3|TRBJ2-2|-
CAISETGTSGGMNTGELFF
TGTGCCATCAGTGAGACCGGGACTAGCGGGGGTATGAACACCGGGGAGCTGTTTTTT
>-|TRBV19|TRBJ2-7|-
CASSQGVAYEQYF
TGTGCCAGTTCACAGGGTGTAGCCTACGAGCAGTACTTC
>-|TRBV20-1|TRBJ1-1|-
CSADYSREAFF
TGCAGTGCTGACTATTCCAGGGAAGCTTTCTTT
>TRBD1|TRBV7-9|TRBJ2-7|-
CASSSDREYEQYF
TGTGCCAGCAGCTCGGACAGGGAGTACGAGCAGTACTTC
>TRBD1|TRBV15|TRBJ1-1|-
CATSRGDSTEAFF
TGTGCCACCAGCAGAGGGGACAGCACTGAAGCTTTCTTT
>-|TRBV6-5|TRBJ2-7|-
CASSLGFLNEQYF
TGTGCCAGCAGTTTGGGTTTCCTGAACGAGCAGTACTTC
>-|TRBV2|TRBJ1-1|-
CASPGKGMNTEAFF
TGTGCCAGCCCCGGGAAGGGAATGAACACTGAAGCTTTCTTT
>TRBD1|TRBV7-9|TRBJ2-2|few
CASSLTTGIDTGELFF
TGTGCCAGCAGCCTTACGACAGGGATCGACACCGGGGAGCTGTTTTTT
>TRBD2|TRBV19|TRBJ2-7|-
CASSISGRGYEQYF
TGTGCCAGTAGTATTAGCGGGAGAGGCTACGAGCAGTACTTC
>-|TRBV6-5|TRBJ2-1|-
CASRDLADEQFF
TGTGCCAGCAGGGATTTAGCGGATGAGCAGTTCTTC
>TRBD2|TRBV9|TRBJ2-1|-
CASSVAGPLAGAYNEQFF
TGTGCCAGCAGCGTAGCGGGACCTTTGGCGGGAGCGTACAATGAGCAGTTCTTC
>-|TRBV6-5|TRBJ1-5|-
CASSYRQGSNQPQHF
TGTGCCAGCAGTTATCGACAAGGTAGCAATCAGCCCCAGCATTTT
>TRBD2|TRBV28|TRBJ2-7|-
CASSLNSGSDEQYF
TGTGCCAGCAGTTTAAATAGCGGGAGCGACGAGCAGTACTTC
>-|TRBV29-1|TRBJ1-2|-
CSFGWDYGYTF
TGCAGCTTCGGCTGGGATTATGGCTACACCTTC
>-|TRBV10-3|TRBJ2-4|-
CAISDPINLAKNIQYF
TGTGCCATCAGTGACCCGATTAACCTAGCCAAAAACATTCAGTACTTC
>TRBD1|TRBV2|TRBJ2-1|-
CASSGDRDRVPKSSNEQFF
TGTGCCAGCAGTGGAGACCGGGACAGGGTTCCAAAATCCAGCAATGAGCAGTTCTTC
>-|TRBV27|TRBJ2-1|-
CASMIRGPPYNEQFF
TGTGCCAGCATGATTAGGGGACCTCCGTACAATGAGCAGTTCTTC
>-|TRBV6-5|TRBJ1-2|-
CASSYSTPGTYGYTF
TGTGCCAGCAGTTACTCGACCCCAGGGACCTATGGCTACACCTTC
>-|TRBV5-1|TRBJ2-2|-
CASSLVGNTGELFF
TGCGCCAGCAGCTTGGTCGGGAACACCGGGGAGCTGTTTTTT
>-|TRBV5-6|TRBJ2-7|-
CASSLMSRSSYEQYF
TGTGCCAGCAGCTTGATGTCCCGCAGCTCCTACGAGCAGTACTTC
>TRBD2|TRBV7-2|TRBJ2-1|-
CASILGLAGGSSYNEQFF
TGTGCCAGCATCCTGGGACTAGCGGGAGGGAGCTCCTACAATGAGCAGTTCTTC
>TRBD1|TRBV18|TRBJ1-1|-
CASSSEGQGAPNTEAFF
TGTGCCAGCTCGTCGGAGGGACAGGGGGCTCCCAACACTGAAGCTTTCTTT
>-|TRBV4-1|TRBJ1-1|-
CASSQDLEGGTEAFF
TGCGCCAGCAGCCAAGATTTGGAAGGGGGCACTGAAGCTTTCTTT
>-|TRBV11-2|TRBJ2-1|-
CASSLVNSYNEQFF
TGTGCCAGCAGCTTGGTGAACTCCTACAATGAGCAGTTCTTC
>TRBD1|TRBV9|TRBJ2-5|-
CASSVGGDRETQYF
TGTGCCAGCAGCGTAGGAGGGGACAGGGAAACCCAGTACTTC
>TRBD1|TRBV11-3|TRBJ2-2|-
CASSGQGAGGELFF
TGTGCCAGCAGCGGGCAGGGGGCCGGCGGGGAGCTGTTTTTT
>-|TRBV2|TRBJ1-3|-
CASSERSGHSGNTIYF
TGTGCCAGCAGTGAACGTTCAGGCCACTCTGGAAACACCATATATTTT
>TRBD1|TRBV7-9|TRBJ2-2|-
CASSRQGRNTGELFF
TGTGCCAGCAGCCGACAGGGTAGGAACACCGGGGAGCTGTTTTTT
>TRBD2|TRBV4-3|TRBJ2-2|-
CASSQDHLRGLAANTGELFF
TGCGCCAGCAGCCAAGATCATCTTCGGGGACTAGCAGCGAACACCGGGGAGCTGTTTTTT
>-|TRBV29-1|TRBJ1-1|once
CSVERGETEAFF
TGCAGCGTTGAGAGGGGGGAGACTGAAGCTTTCTTT
>TRBD2|TRBV10-3|TRBJ2-1|once
CAIRGLASEQFF
TGTGCCATCAGGGGACTAGCAAGCGAGCAGTTCTTC
>TRBD2|TRBV5-4|TRBJ2-5|-
CASSPGTSGGLIGETQYF
TGTGCCAGCAGCCCCGGGACTAGCGGGGGGCTAATTGGAGAGACCCAGTACTTC
>-|TRBV7-3|TRBJ2-1|-
CASSLEGFNEQFF
TGTGCCAGCAGCTTAGAGGGTTTCAATGAGCAGTTCTTC
>TRBD1|TRBV9|TRBJ1-2|-
CASTKQGGDYGYTF
TGTGCCAGCACCAAGCAGGGGGGTGACTATGGCTACACCTTC